This note documents a single T cell receptor beta chain sequence. The target antigen is unknown. Treatment: oral pan-JAK inhibitor, 5-10 mg twice daily. This record belongs to a study of CD8+ T cells in alopecia areata. About the research overall: Oral tofacitinib, 5 to 10 mg twice daily, was given in an open-label trial.

Isolated RNA was reverse transcribed into cDNA used as the sequencing template. Sequenced by immunoSEQ multiplex PCR; TCRdb stores in-frame clones only, minus some. The profile covers 150,000 to 250,000 clones, with more than 55% appearing a single time and less than 4% taken by the ten largest. Whole-study findings and limits: Mice showed TCR sharing more clearly than patients did, possibly owing to HLA.

Here the sequenced sample was CD4+ T cells sorted from blood, taken at week 4, from a patient treated with tofacitinib. This receptor was taken from a human donor with alopecia areata.

The CDR3 region has the DNA TGCAGCGTTGACTGGAGACAAGAGACCCAGTACTTC. This encodes CSVDWRQETQYF. The chain combines TRBV29-1 with TRBJ2-5; D not certain. Deletions cut 3 bases from V and 2 bases from J, with 7 bases between. The CDR3 spans 12 residues. Per the germline V gene, CDR1 is SQVTM and CDR2 is ANQGSEA.